This record covers a single TCR beta chain. Sequencing used immunoSEQ multiplex PCR; TCRdb keeps in-frame clones, though not all of them. The profile shows more than 150,000 clones, 84% of them singletons. This record belongs to a study of blood T cell repertoires in COVID-19. Germline V gives CDR1 LNHDA, CDR2 SQIVND (reference sequence). The CDR3 has 15 amino acids. The V gene lost 7 bases and the J gene lost 0 bases, with 15 bases spanning the gap. V and J are TRBV19 and TRBJ1-1, with no clear D. What was sequenced was peripheral blood. The clonotype originates from a human donor in a cohort sampled during active COVID-19. CDR3 DNA: TGTGCCAGTACAAAACACGGGAGCATGAACACTGAAGCTTTCTTT. Translating it yields CASTKHGSMNTEAFF.